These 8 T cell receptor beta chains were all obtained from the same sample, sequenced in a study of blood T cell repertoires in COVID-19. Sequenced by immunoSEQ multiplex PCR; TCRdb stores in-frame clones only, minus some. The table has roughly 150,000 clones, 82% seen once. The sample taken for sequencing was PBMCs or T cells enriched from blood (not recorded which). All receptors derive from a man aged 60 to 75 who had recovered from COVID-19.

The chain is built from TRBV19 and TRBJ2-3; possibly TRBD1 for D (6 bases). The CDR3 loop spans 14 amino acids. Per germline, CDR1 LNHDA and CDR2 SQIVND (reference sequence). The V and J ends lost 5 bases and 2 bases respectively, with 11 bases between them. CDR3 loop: CASSFQGPTDTQYF. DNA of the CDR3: TGTGCCAGTAGTTTCCAGGGGCCCACAGATACGCAGTATTTT.

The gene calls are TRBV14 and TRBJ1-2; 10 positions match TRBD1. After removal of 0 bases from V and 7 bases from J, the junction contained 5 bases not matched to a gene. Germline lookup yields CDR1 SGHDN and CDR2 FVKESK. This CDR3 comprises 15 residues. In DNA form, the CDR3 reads TGTGCCAGCAGCCAAGATTTGACAGGGGGCCGTGGCTACACCTTC. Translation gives CASSQDLTGGRGYTF.

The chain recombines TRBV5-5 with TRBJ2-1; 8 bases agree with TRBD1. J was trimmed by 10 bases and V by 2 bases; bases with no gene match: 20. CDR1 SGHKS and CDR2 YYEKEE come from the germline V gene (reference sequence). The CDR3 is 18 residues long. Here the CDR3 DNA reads TGTGCCAGCAGCTTAGAAGGGGTTTTGGGACAGGCGGCTCTAGAGCAGTTCTTC. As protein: CASSLEGVLGQAALEQFF.

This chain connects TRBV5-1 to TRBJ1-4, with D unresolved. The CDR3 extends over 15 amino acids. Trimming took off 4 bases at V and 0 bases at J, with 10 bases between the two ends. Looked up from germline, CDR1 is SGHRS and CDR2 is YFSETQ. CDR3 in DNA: TGCGCCAGCAGCCCGCAGACTGCAACTAATGAAAAACTGTTTTTT. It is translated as CASSPQTATNEKLFF. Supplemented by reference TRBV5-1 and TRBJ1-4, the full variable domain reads KAGVTQTPRYLIKTRGQQVTLSCSPISGHRSVSWYQQTPGQGLQFLFEYFSETQRNKGNFPGRFSGRQFSNSRSEMNVSTLELGDSALYLCASSPQTATNEKLFFGSGTQLSVL.

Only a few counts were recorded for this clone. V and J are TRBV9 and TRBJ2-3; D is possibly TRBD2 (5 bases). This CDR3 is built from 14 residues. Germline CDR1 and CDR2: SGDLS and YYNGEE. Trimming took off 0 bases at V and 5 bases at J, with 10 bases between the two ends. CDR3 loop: CASSVGESGDTQYF. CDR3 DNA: TGTGCCAGCAGCGTAGGGGAGTCAGGAGATACGCAGTATTTT.

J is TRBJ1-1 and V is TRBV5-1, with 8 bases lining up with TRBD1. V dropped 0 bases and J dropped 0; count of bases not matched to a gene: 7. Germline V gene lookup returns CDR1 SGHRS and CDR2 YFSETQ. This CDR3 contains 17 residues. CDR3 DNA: TGCGCCAGCAGCTTGGCCCCAGGGGGCTTTATGAACACTGAAGCTTTCTTT. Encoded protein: CASSLAPGGFMNTEAFF.

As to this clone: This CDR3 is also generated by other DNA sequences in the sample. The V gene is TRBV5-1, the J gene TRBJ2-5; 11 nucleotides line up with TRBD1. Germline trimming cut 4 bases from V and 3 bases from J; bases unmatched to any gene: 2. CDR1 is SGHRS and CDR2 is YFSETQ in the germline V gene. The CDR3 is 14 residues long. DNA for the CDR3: TGCGCCAGCAGCCGGACAGGGGGCGAAGAGACCCAGTACTTC. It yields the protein CASSRTGGEETQYF.

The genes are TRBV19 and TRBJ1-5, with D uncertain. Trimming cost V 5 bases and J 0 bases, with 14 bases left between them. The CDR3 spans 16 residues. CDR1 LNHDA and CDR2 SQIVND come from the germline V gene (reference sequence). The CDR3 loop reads CASSLSLRNSNQPQHF. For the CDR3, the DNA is TGTGCCAGTAGTCTTAGTTTGAGGAATAGCAATCAGCCCCAGCATTTT. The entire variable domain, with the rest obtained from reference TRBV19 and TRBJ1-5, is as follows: DGGITQSPKYLFRKEGQNVTLSCEQNLNHDAMYWYRQDPGQGLRLIYYSQIVNDFQKGDIAEGYSVSREKKESFPLTVTSAQKNPTAFYLCASSLSLRNSNQPQHFGDGTRLSIL.